The sequence of this T cell receptor (beta chain) was determined in a study of shared clonotypes between healthy human individuals. Study results and caveats: Unshared clonotypes carried lower generation probabilities than those common to all four donors.

Repertoires were generated with immunoSEQ multiplex PCR, while TCRdb's copy carries only in-frame clones and drops some. The sample records over a million clones, around 76% being singletons. This CDR3 is built from 15 residues. Germline CDR1 reads MGHDK; CDR2 reads SYGVNS. The J segment lost 5 bases and the V segment lost 4 bases, leaving 7 bases of the junction unmatched. About this clone: Its antigen is as yet unknown.

This receptor was taken from a man younger than 30 in good health. The sequenced sample consisted of memory CD4+ T cells sorted from blood. The subset was: CD45RA-negative fraction. This chain uses TRBV25-1 with TRBJ2-5; 10 bases map to TRBD1. As DNA, the CDR3 is TGTGCCAGCAGTGTCAAGACAGGGGGCATGGAGACCCAGTACTTC. Its translation is CASSVKTGGMETQYF.